The 6 T cell receptor beta chains below were found in one sample sequenced in a study of blood T cell repertoires in COVID-19. TCRdb's table, derived via immunoSEQ multiplex PCR, lists solely in-frame clones and lacks some. Of around 40,000 clones listed, 80% are singletons. The sequenced material came from peripheral blood. The receptor source for this set is an elderly man with active or convalescent COVID-19.

This chain joins TRBV7-9 and TRBJ2-5, with TRBD2 matching 8 bases. CDR1 and CDR2 (germline): SEHNR, FQNEAQ (reference sequence). The CDR3 extends over 13 amino acids. V shed 5 bases and J 5 bases; nucleotides not matched to a gene: 4. CDR3 amino acids: CASSPTSAETQYF. The CDR3 DNA follows: TGTGCCAGCAGCCCGACTAGCGCGGAGACCCAGTACTTC.

This clone was observed a few times. The chain joins TRBV7-8 to TRBJ2-2, with TRBD2 as a possible D gene (6 bases). Trimming took 3 bases from V and 3 from J, leaving 8 bases between them. This CDR3 is built from 14 residues. Germline V gene sequence: CDR1 SGHVS, CDR2 FQNEAQ. The CDR3 coding sequence is TGTGCCAGCAGCTTGACTAGTTACACCGGGGAGCTGTTTTTT. Residues: CASSLTSYTGELFF.

This clone was seen once. The chain is built from TRBV6-6 and TRBJ2-2; D perhaps matches TRBD1 (6 bases). The length of the CDR3 is 15 residues. Trimming stripped 5 bases from V and 0 bases from J, with 10 bases between. Germline V lookup: CDR1 MNHNY, CDR2 SVGAGI (reference sequence). CDR3 loop: CASSTGITNTGELFF. In nucleotides, the CDR3 is TGTGCCAGCAGTACAGGGATCACGAACACCGGGGAGCTGTTTTTT.

This clone was observed a single time. The chain uses TRBV11-3 and TRBJ2-3; 8 nucleotides agree with TRBD2. The CDR3 length is 15 residues. The V segment lost 5 bases and the J segment 1 base; nucleotides outside the gene matches: 5. Germline V gene lookup returns CDR1 SGHNT and CDR2 YENEEA. The CDR3 sequence is CASSLAGLGTDTQYF. In DNA, the CDR3 is TGTGCCAGCAGCCTAGCGGGTCTTGGCACAGATACGCAGTATTTT.

The rearrangement uses TRBV4-2 and TRBJ2-7; TRBD2 is a possible D gene (6 bases). CDR3 length: 15 residues. Germline lookup yields CDR1 LGHNA and CDR2 YNFKEQ. Trimming left V 3 bases short and J 7 bases short, with 19 bases between. The CDR3 DNA reads TGTGCCAGCAGCCAGCTGCGAGGAGGGCTCGGGGAGCAGTACTTC. It is translated as CASSQLRGGLGEQYF.

J is TRBJ2-1 and V is TRBV7-2; the match to TRBD2 covers 16 bases. Germline CDR1 is SGHTA and CDR2 is FQGNSA. After removal of 5 bases from V and 12 bases from J, the junction contained 10 bases not matched to a gene. This CDR3 has 16 residues. The CDR3 DNA sequence: TGTGCCAGCAGCCAGACTGGGACTAGCGGGGGGGCGGGGCAGTTCTTC. This gives the protein CASSQTGTSGGAGQFF.